The 21 T cell receptor beta chains presented below share a single source sample, sequenced in a study of identical twins. Each CDR3 protein gets one entry after TCRdb re-called the 5' RACE reads with MiXCR. The top ten hold about 4.5% of the sample, which has 600,000 to 700,000 distinct CDR3 sequences, about 20% seen once. Separately, the same data were catalogued under a study of T cells expressing NK-cell markers.

The sample taken for sequencing was PBMCs. The receptors were gathered from a woman in her late teens or twenties in good health.

The rearrangement joins TRBV20-1 to TRBJ2-3; D is perhaps TRBD2 (6 bases). Germline CDR1 is DFQATT and CDR2 is SNEGSKA (reference sequence). Trimming removed 5 bases from V and 1 base from J, with 13 bases in between. The CDR3 has 14 amino acids. The CDR3 DNA follows: TGCAGTGCTCGAAGGGCTAGCGGCACAGATACGCAGTATTTT. Its translation: CSARRASGTDTQYF.

This clonotype was recorded a few times. The J gene is TRBJ2-7, the V gene TRBV27; 10 nucleotides match TRBD1. Trimming took 5 bases from V and 2 from J; bases not matched to a gene: 6. The CDR3 contains 15 residues. The germline V gene encodes CDR1 MNHEY and CDR2 SMNVEV (reference sequence). DNA for the CDR3: TGTGCCAGCAGTCAAGGACAGGGGGGTACCTACGAGCAGTACTTC. Residues: CASSQGQGGTYEQYF.

This sequence joins TRBV3-1 and TRBJ2-5; D gene ambiguous. V dropped 0 bases and J dropped 0 bases, with 5 bases sitting between them. CDR1 and CDR2 (germline): LGHDT, YNNKEL (reference sequence). The CDR3 consists of 14 residues. The CDR3 loop is CASSQDQYQETQYF. CDR3 coding DNA: TGTGCCAGCAGCCAAGACCAGTACCAAGAGACCCAGTACTTC.

The chain employs TRBV5-1 and TRBJ2-1, with D unclear. There are 16 residues in the CDR3. Germline V lookup: CDR1 SGHRS, CDR2 YFSETQ. Trimming stripped 0 bases from V and 0 bases from J, with 10 bases between. CDR3 sequence: CASSLDGQDSYNEQFF. The DNA for the CDR3 is TGCGCCAGCAGCTTGGATGGCCAGGACTCCTACAATGAGCAGTTCTTC. Together with reference TRBV5-1 and TRBJ2-1, the CDR3 gives the full variable domain: KAGVTQTPRYLIKTRGQQVTLSCSPISGHRSVSWYQQTPGQGLQFLFEYFSETQRNKGNFPGRFSGRQFSNSRSEMNVSTLELGDSALYLCASSLDGQDSYNEQFFGPGTRLTVL.

V and J are TRBV6-5 and TRBJ2-1; 8 positions agree with TRBD1. V lost 2 bases, J lost 7 bases, and 10 bases stayed unmatched. This CDR3 has 16 amino acids. Germline assignment: CDR1 MNHEY and CDR2 SVGAGI. CDR3 protein: CASSYGSGGTGNEQFF. The DNA of the CDR3 is TGTGCCAGCAGTTACGGTTCAGGGGGCACCGGGAATGAGCAGTTCTTC.

As to this clonotype: With a much larger clone just one base away, this may be a read error. This chain joins TRBV6-1 and TRBJ1-5, with D perhaps matching TRBD1 (5 bases). CDR1 MNHNS and CDR2 SASEGT come from the germline V gene. The CDR3 loop spans 13 amino acids. V lost 6 bases and J lost 5, with 11 bases in between. The CDR3 loop reads CASSWDGYQPQHF. In DNA form, the CDR3 reads TGTGCCAGCAGCTGGGACGGCTATCAGCCCCAGCATTTT.

There are a few counts of this clonotype. The chain carries TRBV12-3 or TRBV12-4 and TRBJ2-1; maybe TRBD2 (6 bases). The CDR3 contains 16 residues. V lost 0 bases, J lost 3 bases, and 12 bases lay in between. The CDR3 loop is CASSLAPGGSYNEQFF. The CDR3 DNA reads as TGTGCCAGCAGTTTAGCCCCTGGGGGGAGCTACAATGAGCAGTTCTTC.

V is TRBV2 and J is TRBJ2-5; D gene uncertain. The CDR3 contains 14 residues. Germline CDR1 is SNHLY and CDR2 is FYNNEI. V dropped 2 bases and J dropped 5 bases, with 12 bases sitting between them. The CDR3 loop is CASSERAVGETQYF. The CDR3 bases are TGTGCCAGCAGTGAACGCGCAGTCGGCGAGACCCAGTACTTC. Combining the CDR3 with reference TRBV2 and TRBJ2-5 gives the whole variable domain EPEVTQTPSHQVTQMGQEVILRCVPISNHLYFYWYRQILGQKVEFLVSFYNNEISEKSEIFDDQFSVERPDGSNFTLKIRSTKLEDSAMYFCASSERAVGETQYFGPGTRLLVL.

This clonotype showed up many times. Relative to the germline gene, one junction end is altered; a read error may explain this. This rearrangement joins TRBV5-6 to TRBJ2-1; the match to TRBD2 covers 7 bases. The germline V gene has CDR1 SGHDT and CDR2 YYEEEE. This CDR3 has 13 amino acids. The CDR3 bases are TGTGCCAGCAGTTCCGGGACTACCACTGAGCCGTTCTTC. It yields the protein CASSSGTTTEPFF.

The chain joins TRBV30 to TRBJ2-1, with D unresolved. This CDR3 comprises 12 residues. V lost 3 bases to trimming and J lost 3 bases, with 6 bases between them. CDR1 is GTSNPN, CDR2 SVGIG, per germline (reference sequence). CDR3 bases: TGTGCCTGGAGCTGGGGCTACAATGAGCAGTTCTTC. Amino acids: CAWSWGYNEQFF.

This clonotype has more than one count but fewer than ten. The chain couples TRBV20-1 to TRBJ2-1; a weak D match, TRBD2 (5 bases). The CDR3 loop spans 11 amino acids. Between the trimmed V and J ends, which lost 6 bases and 7 bases, there was a span of 10 bases. CDR1 and CDR2 from the germline V gene are DFQATT and SNEGSKA (reference sequence). CDR3: CSAYSVNEQFF. CDR3 DNA sequence: TGCAGTGCCTATAGCGTGAATGAGCAGTTCTTC.

This clonotype occurred many times. The rearrangement links TRBV12-3 or TRBV12-4 to TRBJ2-1; D gene uncertain. This CDR3 is 14 amino acids long. The ends were cut back, 3 bases at V and 4 bases at J, with 10 bases in the middle. CDR3 amino acids: CASSLKLAYNEQFF. In DNA, the CDR3 is TGTGCCAGCAGTTTGAAGTTAGCTTACAATGAGCAGTTCTTC.

This clonotype was recorded a few times. This chain connects TRBV5-1 to TRBJ2-7, with a weak D call TRBD2 (6 bases). This CDR3 has 14 residues. Germline V lookup: CDR1 SGHRS, CDR2 YFSETQ. V lost 1 base to trimming and J lost 0 bases, with 8 bases between them. CDR3 sequence reads: CASSLPGVSYEQYF. CDR3 sequence (DNA): TGCGCCAGCAGCTTGCCGGGGGTCTCCTACGAGCAGTACTTC.

This clonotype was counted many times. The chain couples TRBV3-1 to TRBJ1-2, with TRBD1 matching 10 bases. CDR3 length equals 13 residues. Trimming at V came to 4 bases and at J to 10 bases, leaving 6 bases not matched to a gene. Looked up from germline, CDR1 is LGHDT and CDR2 is YNNKEL (reference sequence). CDR3 nucleotides: TGTGCCAGCAGCCTAAGGGACAGGGGTTCCTACACCTTC. This encodes CASSLRDRGSYTF.

The rearrangement joins TRBV15 to TRBJ1-6; tentatively, D is TRBD1 (6 bases). The V and J ends lost 4 bases and 7 bases respectively, with 11 bases between them. The CDR3 has 14 amino acids. Germline CDR1 is LNHNV and CDR2 is YYDKDF (reference sequence). The CDR3 DNA is TGTGCCACCAGCATACGGGACAAGAATTCACCCCTCCACTTT. This gives the protein CATSIRDKNSPLHF. Together with reference TRBV15 and TRBJ1-6, the CDR3 gives the full variable domain: DAMVIQNPRYQVTQFGKPVTLSCSQTLNHNVMYWYQQKSSQAPKLLFHYYDKDFNNEADTPDNFQSRRPNTSFCFLDIRSPGLGDTAMYLCATSIRDKNSPLHFGNGTRLTVT.

This rearrangement joins TRBV3-1 to TRBJ1-2, with 7 bases lining up with TRBD1. There are 16 residues in the CDR3. Germline V lookup: CDR1 LGHDT, CDR2 YNNKEL (reference sequence). Losses at the gene ends were 1 base for V and 7 bases for J; bases not matched to a gene: 12. CDR3 protein: CASSQAGRGGASGYTF. For the CDR3, the DNA is TGTGCCAGCAGCCAAGCGGGTAGAGGGGGCGCATCTGGCTACACCTTC. Full variable domain (outside the CDR3, taken from reference TRBV3-1 and TRBJ1-2): DTAVSQTPKYLVTQMGNDKSIKCEQNLGHDTMYWYKQDSKKFLKIMFSYNNKELIINETVPNRFSPKSPDKAHLNLHINSLELGDSAVYFCASSQAGRGGASGYTFGSGTRLTVV.

The rearrangement joins TRBV3-1 to TRBJ2-5, with 7 bases that match TRBD2. This CDR3 comprises 15 residues. Germline-derived CDR1 and CDR2 are LGHDT and YNNKEL (reference sequence). V gave up 4 bases and J gave up 5 bases; unmatched junction bases: 10. The CDR3 loop reads CASSPERGGSETQYF. The CDR3 coding sequence is TGTGCCAGCAGCCCAGAGCGGGGAGGCTCCGAGACCCAGTACTTC.

The chain carries TRBV9 and TRBJ1-1; D may be TRBD1 (6 bases). The CDR3 contains 13 residues. The V gene lost 4 bases and the J gene lost 8 bases, with 15 bases spanning the gap. The germline V gene encodes CDR1 SGDLS and CDR2 YYNGEE. The CDR3 loop is CASSYGGAGEAFF. The CDR3 nucleotides are TGTGCCAGCAGCTATGGGGGGGCCGGCGAAGCTTTCTTT.

The V gene is TRBV7-8, the J gene TRBJ2-7, with D possibly being TRBD2 (6 bases). The CDR3 loop spans 15 amino acids. Trimming cost V 0 bases and J 2 bases, with 11 bases left between them. The germline gives CDR1 SGHVS, CDR2 FQNEAQ. The CDR3, as DNA: TGTGCCAGCAGCTTAGCGGGGACTTCCGCCTACGAGCAGTACTTC. It is translated as CASSLAGTSAYEQYF.

This clonotype was detected only a few times. The V gene is TRBV15, the J gene TRBJ2-7, with 8 bases matching TRBD1. The CDR3 has 14 amino acids. Germline CDR1 and CDR2: LNHNV and YYDKDF (reference sequence). Unmatched junction bases numbered 1, after V lost 1 base and J lost 2 bases. The CDR3 protein is CATSRGQGPYEQYF. DNA of the CDR3: TGTGCCACCAGCAGAGGACAGGGGCCCTACGAGCAGTACTTC.

The V and J genes are TRBV20-1 and TRBJ2-5, with 13 positions matching TRBD2. V was clipped by 6 bases and J by 2 bases; unmatched bases: 6. Looked up from germline, CDR1 is DFQATT and CDR2 is SNEGSKA (reference sequence). The CDR3 has 15 amino acids. The CDR3 region has the DNA TGCAGTGCCCTCCCGACTAGCGGGGGGCAAGAGACCCAGTACTTC. Translated: CSALPTSGGQETQYF.